Following are 8 T cell receptor beta chains from one sample sequenced in a study of a mutant IDH1 vaccine in newly diagnosed glioma. Time point of the sample: week 23, last vaccination. One vaccine dose held 300 ug of mutant IDH1 20-mer peptide and came with topical imiquimod. Some clones are missing from TCRdb's copy, which holds only in-frame ones; the method was immunoSEQ multiplex PCR. The repertoire holds around 55,000 clones, about four fifths seen once, with under 8% in the top ten. These TCRs' antigens remain unknown. Sample: PBMCs, taken from a glioma patient whose treatment included an IDH1 peptide vaccine. The origin of the receptors is a man aged 40-49 years with glioma.

The count of this clone is one. The chain recombines TRBV7-8 with TRBJ2-3; D might be TRBD2 (5 bases). Trimming shortened V by 4 bases and J by 8 bases, and 13 bases separated the two germline ends. Per germline, CDR1 SGHVS and CDR2 FQNEAQ. The CDR3 is made up of 13 amino acids. Here the CDR3 DNA reads TGTGCCAGCAGCTCCTCGTTGGGGAGTACGCAGTATTTT. Amino acids: CASSSSLGSTQYF.

The chain carries TRBV6-1 and TRBJ1-5; the D gene is possibly TRBD1 (6 bases). This CDR3 spans 15 amino acids. Germline V gene sequence: CDR1 MNHNS, CDR2 SASEGT. V was shortened by 7 bases and J by 5 bases, with 18 bases between the two germline ends. The chain's CDR3 is CASNRIRGRDQPQHF. The CDR3 nucleotides read TGTGCCAGCAATAGGATAAGGGGGAGGGATCAGCCCCAGCATTTT.

The CDR3 sequence: CASSQDRGTGGASGYTF. The CDR3 DNA follows: TGCGCCAGCAGCCAAGATAGAGGGACAGGGGGCGCGTCAGGCTACACCTTC. This chain connects TRBV4-1 to TRBJ1-2; 12 bases fit TRBD1. The CDR3 is 17 amino acids. CDR1 and CDR2 (germline): MGHRA, YSYEKL. The J segment lost 8 bases and the V segment lost 0 bases, leaving 10 bases of the junction unmatched.

In this sample, this clone turned up once. Additional DNA sequences in this sample encode the identical CDR3. This chain connects TRBV5-4 to TRBJ2-7, with D possibly matching TRBD2 (6 bases). The CDR3 totals 14 residues. Deletions cut 4 bases from V and 2 bases from J, with 13 bases between. The germline CDR1 and CDR2 sequences are SGHNT and YYREEE (reference sequence). In DNA form, the CDR3 reads TGTGCCAGCAGCCCCGGGACTGGACCCTACGAGCAGTACTTC. Translation: CASSPGTGPYEQYF.

Only a few counts were recorded for this clone. The chain links TRBV5-6 to TRBJ1-2; perhaps TRBD1 as D (6 bases). This CDR3 is built from 13 residues. Germline CDR1 SGHDT, CDR2 YYEEEE. The V gene lost 3 bases and the J gene lost 4 bases, with 10 bases spanning the gap. The CDR3 DNA reads as TGTGCCAGCAGCTCCGGACAGTTCTATGGCTACACCTTC. This codes for CASSSGQFYGYTF.

The genes are TRBV19 and TRBJ1-1, with D perhaps TRBD1 (5 bases). This CDR3 contains 12 residues. V shed 4 bases and J shed 5 bases, with 8 bases lying between them. Germline V lookup: CDR1 LNHDA, CDR2 SQIVND (reference sequence). This chain's CDR3 is CASSRAGTEAFF. CDR3 in DNA: TGTGCCAGTAGTAGGGCAGGGACTGAAGCTTTCTTT. Combining the CDR3 with reference TRBV19 and TRBJ1-1 gives the whole variable domain DGGITQSPKYLFRKEGQNVTLSCEQNLNHDAMYWYRQDPGQGLRLIYYSQIVNDFQKGDIAEGYSVSREKKESFPLTVTSAQKNPTAFYLCASSRAGTEAFFGQGTRLTVV.

The chain recombines TRBV6-5 with TRBJ2-7; D is perhaps TRBD1 (6 bases). From germline, CDR1 is MNHEY and CDR2 SVGAGI. V lost 0 bases and J 2 bases, leaving 14 bases between the germline ends. This CDR3 comprises 16 residues. This CDR3 reads CASSYSSWGPTYEQYF. CDR3 bases: TGTGCCAGCAGTTACTCGAGTTGGGGGCCCACCTACGAGCAGTACTTC.

The rearrangement joins TRBV18 to TRBJ1-1; maybe TRBD1 (6 bases). CDR3 length: 12 amino acids. The V and J ends lost 6 bases and 4 bases respectively, with 9 bases between them. Germline values: CDR1 KGHSH, CDR2 LQKENI. The CDR3 is CASSPTGTEAFF. CDR3 DNA sequence: TGTGCCAGCTCGCCGACAGGCACTGAAGCTTTCTTT.